The sequence of this TCR beta chain was determined in a study of beta chain features in type 1 diabetes (dated by TCRdb to between 2017 and 2018). Regarding the research as a whole: No differences in mean age, gender distribution, total cell number or subset yield were found between patients and healthy donors. A total of roughly 99 million sorted cells were examined across all samples, and the number of cells per subset was strongly correlated with RNA yield. The study compared TCRB repertoires of sorted circulating CD4+ T cell subsets between recently diagnosed type 1 diabetes patients and matched healthy donors. Whereas all 30 or so donors provided naive and central memory subsets, regulatory and stem cell-like memory subsets were isolated from just 8 patients and roughly 8 healthy donors.

The entire isolated RNA was reverse transcribed using the High Capacity cDNA Reverse Transcription Kit, and thus expressed TCRB transcripts were sequenced. Naive, central memory and regulatory T cell samples underwent deep immunoSEQ sequencing, averaging roughly 3.4 million total reads per sample. Sorted cells were lysed in RLT buffer and RNA was extracted with DNase-treated RNeasy Micro or Mini kits, depending on cell number. To prevent cross-contamination, each cell subset was processed individually, whereas patient and healthy donor samples were processed jointly. TCRB sequences were amplified from cDNA with the immunoSEQ multiplex PCR, producing 87-bp fragments spanning the CDR3 region. Amplicons were sequenced on the Illumina HiSeq platform. As for how the authors treated the data: PCR bias was corrected computationally using synthetic template baselines, and reads within Hamming distance 2 were collapsed, with unmergeable singletons discarded. Reads were aligned to IMGT to assign V, D and J genes, CDR3 length, and insertions or deletions at six rearrangement sites. Clonotype counts were normalized to sorted cell number within each subset before computing true diversity and Gini coefficients with the tcR R package. The overlap coefficient, calculated on TCRB nucleotide sequences, was used to measure repertoire sharing. Out-of-frame TCRB sequences from naive cells were analyzed to stand in for the pre-selection repertoire. TCRdb mirrors the immuneACCESS table, restricted to in-frame sequences. Some clones are absent from its copies; in checked studies, under half trace to an unresolved V gene, and the reason for the others is unknown. V and J calls and clone size follow that table, whereas D and trimming were derived from the DNA. Across this sample there are 200,000 to 300,000 clones, with about 11% seen only once. The ten largest clones capture approximately 0.017% of the sample.

V sheds 0 bases and J sheds 4 bases, leaving 12 bases between their ends. Per the germline V gene (reference sequence), LNHNV is the CDR1 and YYDKDF is the CDR2. Measured from the cysteine to the phenylalanine, the CDR3 is 15 residues long. The retained sequence is limited to the CDR3, 45 bases, with the frame set at the first base. The paper's findings and limits, for the study overall: Because cDNA was sequenced instead of genomic DNA, activated cells with high expression could be over-represented, although the groups did not differ in activation or CD3 levels. At VDJ recombination sites, type 1 diabetes patients had fewer insertions and more deleted nucleotides, which implies abnormalities in thymic rearrangement. Shorter templates might have been favored by PCR, but patient and control samples were amplified and corrected together, so both groups would have been affected equally by any skew. Naive, central memory and regulatory TCRB repertoires appeared to be more similar among patients than among healthy donors. Because small numbers of individuals were included in the HLA sub-analyses, any influence of HLA type on TCRB rearrangement was left unresolved. In all four CD4+ subsets, TCRB CDR3 length was moderately but significantly shorter in type 1 diabetes patients.

Each donor gave one peripheral blood draw, approximately 0.11 L on average, collected into heparinised tubes. Using a panel that included CD45RO, CCR7, CD25, CD127, CD95 and CD27, naive, central memory, regulatory and stem cell-like memory CD4+ T cells were sorted on a BD FACSAria II. Purity was above 95% for every sorted population. Right away, PBMCs were isolated by Lymphoprep density gradient centrifugation and were stained directly, with no culture step. So that batch effects would be minimized, each experiment stained and sorted samples in pairs, pairing one healthy donor with one patient. Concerning this clone itself: The specificity of this receptor is unknown. Per-nucleotide qualities are absent, and no much larger clonotype sits a single base away.

The receptor comes from a young man with type 1 diabetes. The chain links TRBV15 with TRBJ1-2; a tentative D match to TRBD1 spans 5 bases. Source material: naive CD4+ T cells from blood. The cell subset or site label on this specimen signifies: true naive CD4+ T cells. In nucleotides, the sequence is TGTGCCACCAGCAGAGATTCCGGGGGGTCCTATGGCTACACCTTC. Its protein reads: CATSRDSGGSYGYTF.